The next 22 T cell receptor beta chains were all read from a single sample in a study of blood T cell repertoires in COVID-19. Some clones are missing from TCRdb's copy, which holds only in-frame ones; the method was immunoSEQ multiplex PCR. The data hold approximately 65,000 clones, with approximately 88% observed a single time. Sample: peripheral blood. The receptors were sampled from a human donor in a cohort sampled during active COVID-19.

This clone was picked up one time. This CDR3 reads CASRTGGVTDTQYF. CDR3 DNA sequence: TGTGCCAGCAGAACAGGGGGGGTCACAGATACGCAGTATTTT. The J gene is TRBJ2-3, the V gene TRBV6-5, with D tentatively TRBD1 (8 bases). This CDR3 has 14 amino acids. The germline V gene has CDR1 MNHEY and CDR2 SVGAGI. V lost 6 bases and J lost 2, with 12 bases in between.

This chain uses TRBV5-1 with TRBJ2-5, with 8 bases fitting TRBD2. The V and J ends lost 4 bases and 1 base, in that order; junction bases with no gene match: 0. CDR3 size: 13 residues. The germline V gene has CDR1 SGHRS and CDR2 YFSETQ. The CDR3 DNA is TGCGCCAGCAGCGGACTAGCCCAAGAGACCCAGTACTTC. Translated: CASSGLAQETQYF.

In its sample, this clone was seen once. The rearrangement joins TRBV27 to TRBJ2-1, with D perhaps matching TRBD1 (6 bases). The CDR3 sequence is 15 residues long. V was shortened by 3 bases and J by 0 bases, with 9 bases between the two germline ends. Germline V gene lookup returns CDR1 MNHEY and CDR2 SMNVEV (reference sequence). The CDR3 region is CASSFEQGSYNEQFF. CDR3 in DNA: TGTGCCAGCAGTTTCGAACAGGGCTCCTACAATGAGCAGTTCTTC.

The CDR3 here is CASSQTPGNSYEQYF. The CDR3 bases are TGTGCCAGCAGCCAAACGCCGGGGAACTCCTACGAGCAGTACTTC. The chain couples TRBV3-1 (or the pseudogene TRBV3-2) to TRBJ2-7; the D gene is possibly TRBD2 (5 bases). The CDR3 loop spans 15 amino acids. CDR1 is LGHDT, CDR2 YNNKEL, per germline (reference sequence). V was trimmed by 2 bases and J by 0 bases, leaving 11 bases between them.

This chain links TRBV27 with TRBJ2-1; D remains unclear. Germline CDR1 is MNHEY and CDR2 is SMNVEV (reference sequence). V was trimmed by 0 bases and J by 1 base, leaving 7 bases between them. The CDR3 consists of 15 residues. As DNA, the CDR3 is TGTGCCAGCAGTTTATCGGGCCAATCCTACAATGAGCAGTTCTTC. Translated, it gives CASSLSGQSYNEQFF.

The gene calls are TRBV6-5 and TRBJ1-4; 7 nucleotides line up with TRBD1. The CDR3 consists of 16 residues. The germline CDR1 and CDR2 sequences are MNHEY and SVGAGI. V was pared by 0 bases and J by 7 bases, with 8 bases of the junction left unmatched. CDR3 bases: TGTGCCAGCAGTTACTCGCAGGGACAGCCGGGTGAAAAACTGTTTTTT. Its protein is CASSYSQGQPGEKLFF.

This chain connects TRBV4-1 to TRBJ1-5, with 7 bases matching TRBD1. V shed 1 base, J shed 5 bases, and the junction held 11 bases outside the gene matches. This CDR3 region has 17 residues. CDR1 and CDR2 from the germline V gene are MGHRA and YSYEKL. The CDR3 region has the DNA TGCGCCAGCAGCCAAGTAGGGGGCAGGGCGAGGGATCAGCCCCAGCATTTT. This codes for CASSQVGGRARDQPQHF.

The chain carries TRBV11-2 and TRBJ2-3, with a weak D call TRBD2 (5 bases). Germline assignment: CDR1 SGHAT and CDR2 FQNNGV. Trimming removed 4 bases at V and 4 bases at J, with 12 bases between. CDR3 length: 14 amino acids. The CDR3 DNA sequence: TGTGCCAGCAGCTCGCGGGTGGGGTCAGATACGCAGTATTTT. Its translation is CASSSRVGSDTQYF.

The J gene is TRBJ2-4, the V gene TRBV2; 10 nucleotides match TRBD2. The CDR3 sequence is 18 residues long. The V and J ends lost 3 bases and 2 bases, in that order; junction bases with no gene match: 10. Germline V CDR1 and CDR2: SNHLY, FYNNEI. The CDR3 DNA follows: TGTGCCAGCAGTGATCGGCTAGCGGGAGACCGGACCAAAAACATTCAGTACTTC. Its translation: CASSDRLAGDRTKNIQYF.

The rearrangement uses TRBV5-1 and TRBJ1-4, with 7 bases lining up with TRBD1. This CDR3 has 13 residues. V was pared by 0 bases and J by 11 bases, with 4 bases of the junction left unmatched. Per the germline V gene, CDR1 is SGHRS and CDR2 is YFSETQ. The CDR3 region has the DNA TGCGCCAGCAGCTTGGACAGGGGCGAGAAACTGTTTTTT. It is translated as CASSLDRGEKLFF.

V and J are TRBV15 and TRBJ2-7, with D possibly matching TRBD1 (6 bases). CDR3 length: 13 residues. Deletions cut 0 bases from V and 4 bases from J, with 7 bases between. Germline V CDR1 and CDR2: LNHNV, YYDKDF (reference sequence). In nucleotides, the CDR3 is TGTGCCACCAGCAGAGAACAGGGTTACGAGCAGTACTTC. As protein: CATSREQGYEQYF.

This clone was seen just once. This rearrangement joins TRBV6-4 to TRBJ1-5; TRBD1 might be the D (6 bases). Trimming shortened V by 5 bases and J by 5 bases, and 7 bases separated the two germline ends. Germline CDR1 MRHNA, CDR2 SNTAGT. CDR3 size: 12 residues. CDR3: CASSWGHQPQHF. The CDR3 coding sequence is TGTGCCAGCAGTTGGGGGCATCAGCCCCAGCATTTT.

This clone was detected once. V and J are TRBV9 and TRBJ1-2; 9 positions match TRBD1. V trimming: 0 bases; J trimming: 1 base; junction bases outside the gene matches: 4. The CDR3 spans 16 residues. Germline CDR1 reads SGDLS; CDR2 reads YYNGEE. The CDR3 sequence is CASSVGDRVLNYGYTF. The CDR3 nucleotides are TGTGCCAGCAGCGTAGGGGACAGGGTACTTAACTATGGCTACACCTTC.

The rearrangement joins TRBV7-2 to TRBJ1-2, with D unclear. V gave up 1 base and J gave up 5 bases, with 17 bases separating them. The V gene's germline CDR1 is SGHTA and CDR2 FQGNSA. The CDR3 is 16 residues long. CDR3 sequence (DNA): TGTGCCAGCAGCTTAGATTGGGCAGGTGGAAATTATGGCTACACCTTC. Its protein is CASSLDWAGGNYGYTF.

The V and J genes are TRBV7-2 and TRBJ2-3, with 11 bases that match TRBD1. J was trimmed by 4 bases and V by 3 bases; bases with no gene match: 3. Germline CDR1 reads SGHTA; CDR2 reads FQGNSA. The CDR3 is made up of 15 amino acids. For the CDR3, the DNA is TGTGCCAGCAGCTTGGACAGGGGGCGCGCAGATACGCAGTATTTT. It encodes CASSLDRGRADTQYF. Supplemented by reference TRBV7-2 and TRBJ2-3, the full variable domain reads GAGVSQSPSNKVTEKGKDVELRCDPISGHTALYWYRQSLGQGLEFLIYFQGNSAPDKSGLPSDRFSAERTGGSVSTLTIQRTQQEDSAVYLCASSLDRGRADTQYFGPGTRLTVL.

This clone appeared once. The V call is TRBV6-2 or TRBV6-3, the J call TRBJ2-1, with TRBD1 identical over 11 bases. V was clipped by 1 base and J by 0 bases; unmatched bases: 8. CDR1 is MNHEY, CDR2 SVGEGT, per germline. The CDR3 loop spans 19 amino acids. Here the CDR3 reads CASSYFRDRGASSYNEQFF. CDR3 sequence (DNA): TGTGCCAGCAGTTACTTCCGGGACAGGGGGGCTAGCTCCTACAATGAGCAGTTCTTC.

This rearrangement joins TRBV20-1 to TRBJ1-5; no definite D call. V lost 3 bases and J 2 bases, leaving 11 bases between the germline ends. Germline V gene sequence: CDR1 DFQATT, CDR2 SNEGSKA (reference sequence). The length of the CDR3 is 14 residues. The CDR3 DNA follows: TGCAGTGCTAGTAGGTCCGGGGGCAATCAGCCCCAGCATTTT. Residues: CSASRSGGNQPQHF.

V is TRBV7-3 and J is TRBJ2-2; D perhaps matches TRBD2 (5 bases). With 5 bases removed from V and 7 bases from J, the gap between germline ends came to 17 bases. Germline V gene lookup returns CDR1 SGHTA and CDR2 FQGTGA. This CDR3 has 15 residues. CDR3 in amino acids: CASSPLPGVDGELFF. CDR3 DNA sequence: TGTGCCAGCAGCCCCCTGCCCGGGGTGGACGGGGAGCTGTTTTTT.

V gene TRBV18 combines with J gene TRBJ2-3; a possible D gene is TRBD1 (5 bases). The CDR3 spans 16 residues. Germline CDR1 and CDR2: KGHSH and LQKENI. V was clipped by 6 bases and J by 0 bases, with 16 bases between them. The CDR3, as DNA: TGTGCCAGCTCTCACCCTACAGGATCTAGCACAGATACGCAGTATTTT. It translates to CASSHPTGSSTDTQYF. Filled out from reference TRBV18 and TRBJ2-3, the complete variable domain reads NAGVMQNPRHLVRRRGQEARLRCSPMKGHSHVYWYRQLPEEGLKFMVYLQKENIIDESGMPKERFSAEFPKEGPSILRIQQVVRGDSAAYFCASSHPTGSSTDTQYFGPGTRLTVL.

The V and J genes are TRBV21-1 and TRBJ2-7; the table assigns TRBD1, which was not confirmed against the DNA. TRBV21-1 is described as a pseudogene. This CDR3 comprises 15 residues. The CDR3 DNA is TGTGCCAGCAGCAAATGTGAAGGGGGCTTCCACGAGCAGTACTTC. Protein product: CASSKCEGGFHEQYF.

The chain couples TRBV2 to TRBJ2-1; maybe TRBD2 (6 bases). The germline CDR1 and CDR2 sequences are SNHLY and FYNNEI. Trimming stripped 8 bases from V and 7 bases from J, with 9 bases between. The length of the CDR3 is 11 residues. The CDR3, as DNA: TGTGCCAGCGGAGGGGAGAATGAGCAGTTCTTC. Protein sequence: CASGGENEQFF.

This chain connects TRBV5-1 to TRBJ1-2; TRBD1 aligns across 7 bases. This CDR3 comprises 22 residues. Germline V gene lookup returns CDR1 SGHRS and CDR2 YFSETQ. The V gene end was trimmed by 0 bases and the J gene end by 6 bases; junction bases not matched to a gene: 29. The CDR3 DNA reads TGCGCCAGCAGCTTGGTTGGTTCCGCAACCTTTAGAACGACAGGGAAGTACGATGGCTACACCTTC. It is translated as CASSLVGSATFRTTGKYDGYTF.